A selection of T cell receptor beta chains follows, all from one sample in a study of human T cells and chemical hapten exposure. One entry per CDR3 protein, called by TCRdb with MiXCR from the RACE reads. In the table there are roughly 200,000 distinct CDR3 sequences, about 22% of which are singletons. This specimen consisted of whole blood, obtained in connection with sensitization to the hapten diphenylcyclopropenone (DPC). These receptors originate from a woman aged 35 to 49 with alopecia areata. Some clones in this sample may be carry-over from other donors' samples. The conserved cysteine and the conserved F or W are not part of the CDR3 here.

V,J,CDR3
TRBV20-1,TRBJ2-5,SAATSSETQY
TRBV10-3,TRBJ1-3,AISGGTVASGNTIY
TRBV18,TRBJ2-3,ASSPPYADTQY
TRBV6-5,TRBJ2-3,ASTPPGRYTDTQY
TRBV12-3/TRBV12-4,TRBJ2-4,ASSLAGAGENIQY
TRBV6-6,TRBJ2-1,ASRPGTAPLDNEQF
TRBV11-3,TRBJ2-7,ASSAGGAYEQY
TRBV29-1,TRBJ2-4,SVVGQGISIQY
TRBV20-1,TRBJ2-5,SATSPGQETQY
TRBV4-2,TRBJ1-1,ASSQDGYSRGSSEAF
TRBV28,TRBJ2-4,ASSPDLPGQGSFTRIQY
TRBV21-1,TRBJ2-3,ASSKGLRTQRDTQY
TRBV6-2/TRBV6-3,TRBJ2-1,ASSYPGGPQF
TRBV10-3,TRBJ2-1,AISGQLRDEQF
TRBV24-1,TRBJ2-2,ATSRPRTGTTGELF
TRBV6-2/TRBV6-3,TRBJ2-6,ASSYSVVGGLSSGANVLT
TRBV12-3/TRBV12-4,TRBJ1-5,ASSYIQGVNQPQH
TRBV29-1,TRBJ1-1,SVERGLGTEAF
TRBV28,TRBJ2-3,ASIHSGGTFPY
TRBV6-5,TRBJ1-2,ASMQVNYGYT
TRBV4-3,TRBJ2-3,ASSQAPGTANTDTQY
TRBV2,TRBJ1-6,ASKGTGISPLH
TRBV27,TRBJ2-3,ASTSTPSGRFSDTQY